This T cell receptor beta chain emerged from a study of blood T cell repertoires in COVID-19. Looking at the study overall: Donors in the United States, Italy and Spain gave samples during acute or convalescent COVID-19. PBMCs, B-cell-depleted T cells, or T cells were the source of the cDNA or gDNA that made up the material.

This CDR3 contains 13 residues. Deletions cut 0 bases from V and 12 bases from J, with 9 bases between. Germline V gene lookup returns CDR1 MNHEY and CDR2 SMNVEV (reference sequence). In the authors' methods: Estimates of nucleated cell counts were drawn from the amplification of reference gene primers. Assay used: immunoSEQ multiplex PCR; TCRdb lists only in-frame clones, some missing. For V, J and clone size, that table is used; D and trimming come from the DNA. The table has some 200,000 clones, around 80% seen once. This clonotype was sampled from a woman aged 40 to 50 with acute or convalescent COVID-19. The sequenced material came from peripheral blood. The chain uses TRBV27 and TRBJ1-6; D is unclear. The CDR3: CASSLSNTLPLHF. The CDR3, as DNA: TGTGCCAGCAGTTTATCTAACACCTTACCCCTCCACTTT.